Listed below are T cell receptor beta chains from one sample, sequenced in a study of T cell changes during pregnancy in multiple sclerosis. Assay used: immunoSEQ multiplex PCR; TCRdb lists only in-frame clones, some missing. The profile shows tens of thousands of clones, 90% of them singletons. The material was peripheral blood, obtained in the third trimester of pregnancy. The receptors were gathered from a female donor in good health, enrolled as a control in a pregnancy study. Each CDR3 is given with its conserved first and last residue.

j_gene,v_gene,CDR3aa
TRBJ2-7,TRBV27,CASSLSQTSGRAQYF
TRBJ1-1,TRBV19,CASSMRQGKNTEAFF
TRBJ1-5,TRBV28,CASSSAGPVHPQHF
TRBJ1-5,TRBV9,CASSVGRGYNQPQHF
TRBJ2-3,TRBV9,CASSGATGRGDTQYF
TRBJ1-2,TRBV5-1,CASSLAQQGHYGYTF
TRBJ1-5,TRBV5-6,CASSFSTGLDNQPQHF
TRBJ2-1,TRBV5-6,CASSFGTSGHNEQFF
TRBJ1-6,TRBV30,CAWSVGLDFNSPLHF
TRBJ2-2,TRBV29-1,CSVEDRGKGDTGELFF
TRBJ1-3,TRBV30,CAWSPRPLRRQGAGNTIYF
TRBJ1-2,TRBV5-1,CASSLDRVRDYGYTF
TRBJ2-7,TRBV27,CASSRDSLYEQYF
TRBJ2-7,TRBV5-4,CASSFGTESYEQYF
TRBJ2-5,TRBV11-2,CASSLGGTTQETQYF
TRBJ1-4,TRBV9,CASSDRTGLGEKLFF
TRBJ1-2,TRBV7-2,CASSHIPNGGNYGYTF
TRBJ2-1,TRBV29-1,CSVGGAGDSNEQFF
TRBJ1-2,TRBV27,CASSPGQGPSGYTF